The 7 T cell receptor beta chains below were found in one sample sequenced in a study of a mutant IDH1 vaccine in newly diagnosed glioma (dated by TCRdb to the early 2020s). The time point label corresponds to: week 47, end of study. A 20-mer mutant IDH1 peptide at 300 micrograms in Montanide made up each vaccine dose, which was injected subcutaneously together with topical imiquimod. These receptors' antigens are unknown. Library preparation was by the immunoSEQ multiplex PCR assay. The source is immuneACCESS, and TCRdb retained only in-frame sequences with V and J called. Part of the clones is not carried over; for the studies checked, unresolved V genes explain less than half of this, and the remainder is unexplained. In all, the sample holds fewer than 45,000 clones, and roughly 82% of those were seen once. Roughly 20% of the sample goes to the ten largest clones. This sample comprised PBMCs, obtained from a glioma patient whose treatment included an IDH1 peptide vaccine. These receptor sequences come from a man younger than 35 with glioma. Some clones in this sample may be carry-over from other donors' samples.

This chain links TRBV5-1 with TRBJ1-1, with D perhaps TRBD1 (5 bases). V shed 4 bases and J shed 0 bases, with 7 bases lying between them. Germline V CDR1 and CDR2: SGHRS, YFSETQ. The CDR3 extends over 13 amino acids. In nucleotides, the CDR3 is TGCGCCAGCAGCAAGGGGATGAACACTGAAGCTTTCTTT. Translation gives CASSKGMNTEAFF.

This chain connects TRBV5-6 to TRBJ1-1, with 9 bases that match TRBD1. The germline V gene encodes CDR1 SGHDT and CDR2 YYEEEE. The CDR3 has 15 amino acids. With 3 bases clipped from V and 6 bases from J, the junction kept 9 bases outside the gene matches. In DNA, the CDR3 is TGTGCCAGCAGCTATACGGGACAGGGATTGGCTGAAGCTTTCTTT. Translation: CASSYTGQGLAEAFF.

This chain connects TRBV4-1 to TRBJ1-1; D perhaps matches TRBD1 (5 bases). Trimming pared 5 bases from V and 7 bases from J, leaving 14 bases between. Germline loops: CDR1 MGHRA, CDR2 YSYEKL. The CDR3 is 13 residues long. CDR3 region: CASSSGHGGEAFF. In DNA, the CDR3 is TGCGCCAGCAGCTCAGGTCACGGGGGTGAAGCTTTCTTT.

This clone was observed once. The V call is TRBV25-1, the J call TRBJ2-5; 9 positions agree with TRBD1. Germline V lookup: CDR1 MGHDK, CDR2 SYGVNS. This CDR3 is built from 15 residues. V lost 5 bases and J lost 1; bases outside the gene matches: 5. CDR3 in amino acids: CASSPGQGTQETQYF. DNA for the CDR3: TGTGCCAGCAGTCCCGGACAGGGGACCCAAGAGACCCAGTACTTC.

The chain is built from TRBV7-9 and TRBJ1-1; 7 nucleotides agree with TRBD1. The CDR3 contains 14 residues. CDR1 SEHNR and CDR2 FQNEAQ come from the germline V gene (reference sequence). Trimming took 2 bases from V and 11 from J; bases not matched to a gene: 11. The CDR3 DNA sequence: TGTGCCAGCAGCTTAACAACAGGGGTGTCGGGCGCTTTCTTT. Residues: CASSLTTGVSGAFF.

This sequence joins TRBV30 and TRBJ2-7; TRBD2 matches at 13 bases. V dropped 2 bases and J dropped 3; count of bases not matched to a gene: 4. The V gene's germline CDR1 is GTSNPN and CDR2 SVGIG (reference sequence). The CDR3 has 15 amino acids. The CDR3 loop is CAWSPGLAGIYEQYF. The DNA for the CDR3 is TGTGCCTGGAGTCCGGGACTAGCGGGGATCTACGAGCAGTACTTC.

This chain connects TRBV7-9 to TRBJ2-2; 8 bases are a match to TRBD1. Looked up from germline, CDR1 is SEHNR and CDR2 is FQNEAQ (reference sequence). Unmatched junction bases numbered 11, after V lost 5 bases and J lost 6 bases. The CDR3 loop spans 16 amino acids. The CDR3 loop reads CASSPSGGLLPGELFF. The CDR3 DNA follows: TGTGCCAGCAGCCCTTCAGGGGGCCTACTCCCCGGGGAGCTGTTTTTT.